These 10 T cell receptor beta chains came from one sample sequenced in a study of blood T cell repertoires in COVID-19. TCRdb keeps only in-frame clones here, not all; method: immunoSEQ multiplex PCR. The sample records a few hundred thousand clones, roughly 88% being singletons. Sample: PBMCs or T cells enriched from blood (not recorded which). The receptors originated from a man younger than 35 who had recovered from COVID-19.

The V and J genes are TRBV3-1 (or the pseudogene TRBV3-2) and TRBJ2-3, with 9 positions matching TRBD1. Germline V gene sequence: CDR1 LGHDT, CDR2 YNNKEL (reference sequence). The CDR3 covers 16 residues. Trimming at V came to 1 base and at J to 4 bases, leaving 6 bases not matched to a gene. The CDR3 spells CASSQGLTGGPDTQYF. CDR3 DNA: TGTGCCAGCAGCCAAGGGTTAACAGGGGGCCCAGATACGCAGTATTTT.

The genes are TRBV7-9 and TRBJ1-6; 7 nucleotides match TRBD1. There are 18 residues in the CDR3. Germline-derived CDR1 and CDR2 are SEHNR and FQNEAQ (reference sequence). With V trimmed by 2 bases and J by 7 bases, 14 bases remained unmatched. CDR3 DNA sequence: TGTGCCAGCAGCTTAACCCGAAATACAGGGGAACAAAATTCACCCCTCCACTTT. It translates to CASSLTRNTGEQNSPLHF.

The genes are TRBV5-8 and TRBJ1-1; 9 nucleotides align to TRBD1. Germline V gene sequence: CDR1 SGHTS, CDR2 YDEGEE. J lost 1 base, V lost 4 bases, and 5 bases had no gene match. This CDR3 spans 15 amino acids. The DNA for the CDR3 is TGTGCCAGCAGCCTGGGGGACAGGGCGAACACTGAAGCTTTCTTT. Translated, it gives CASSLGDRANTEAFF.

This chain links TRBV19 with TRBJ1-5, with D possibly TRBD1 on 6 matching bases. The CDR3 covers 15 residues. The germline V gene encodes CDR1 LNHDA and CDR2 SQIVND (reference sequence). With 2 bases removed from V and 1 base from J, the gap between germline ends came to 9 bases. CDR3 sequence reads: CASSITGRSNQPQHF. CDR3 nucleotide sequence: TGTGCCAGTAGTATAACAGGGCGAAGCAATCAGCCCCAGCATTTT.

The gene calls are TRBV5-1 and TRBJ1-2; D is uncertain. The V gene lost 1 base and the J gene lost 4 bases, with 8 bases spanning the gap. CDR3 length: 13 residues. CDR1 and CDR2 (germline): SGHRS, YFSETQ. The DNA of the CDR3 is TGCGCCAGCAGCTTGTTCTCGTCCTATGGCTACACCTTC. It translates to CASSLFSSYGYTF.

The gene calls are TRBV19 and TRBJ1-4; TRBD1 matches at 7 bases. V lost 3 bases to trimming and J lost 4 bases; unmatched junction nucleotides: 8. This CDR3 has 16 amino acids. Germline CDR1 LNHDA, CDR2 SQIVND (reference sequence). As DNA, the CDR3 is TGTGCCAGTAGTATCCGGACAGGCCTCCTTAATGAAAAACTGTTTTTT. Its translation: CASSIRTGLLNEKLFF.

The DNA of the CDR3 is TGTGCCAGCAGGAGGCTTTCTGACACTGAAGCTTTCTTT. This sequence encodes CASRRLSDTEAFF. The chain carries TRBV27 and TRBJ1-1; D not certain. V gave up 6 bases and J gave up 3 bases, with 11 bases separating them. There are 13 residues in the CDR3. Germline CDR1 MNHEY, CDR2 SMNVEV (reference sequence).

Here the CDR3 reads CASTALAGADHEQFF. CDR3 nucleotides: TGCGCCAGCACCGCTCTAGCGGGAGCTGACCATGAGCAGTTCTTC. V and J are TRBV5-1 and TRBJ2-1, with TRBD2 identical over 10 bases. The CDR3 sequence is 15 residues long. The ends lost 6 bases at V and 8 bases at J; junction bases unmatched: 11. The germline gives CDR1 SGHRS, CDR2 YFSETQ.

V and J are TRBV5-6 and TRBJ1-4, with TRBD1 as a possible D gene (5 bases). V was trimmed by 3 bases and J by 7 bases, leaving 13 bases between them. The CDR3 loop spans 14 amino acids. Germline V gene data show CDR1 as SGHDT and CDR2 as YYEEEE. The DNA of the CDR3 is TGTGCCAGCAGCTCCGGGACTTGGGGTGAAAAACTGTTTTTT. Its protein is CASSSGTWGEKLFF.

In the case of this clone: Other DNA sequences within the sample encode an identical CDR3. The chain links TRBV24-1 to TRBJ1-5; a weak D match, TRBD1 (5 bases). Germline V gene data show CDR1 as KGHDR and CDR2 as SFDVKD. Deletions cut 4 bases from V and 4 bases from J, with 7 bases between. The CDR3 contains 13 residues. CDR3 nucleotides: TGTGCCACCAGTGAAACAGGAAATCAGCCCCAGCATTTT. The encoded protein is CATSETGNQPQHF.